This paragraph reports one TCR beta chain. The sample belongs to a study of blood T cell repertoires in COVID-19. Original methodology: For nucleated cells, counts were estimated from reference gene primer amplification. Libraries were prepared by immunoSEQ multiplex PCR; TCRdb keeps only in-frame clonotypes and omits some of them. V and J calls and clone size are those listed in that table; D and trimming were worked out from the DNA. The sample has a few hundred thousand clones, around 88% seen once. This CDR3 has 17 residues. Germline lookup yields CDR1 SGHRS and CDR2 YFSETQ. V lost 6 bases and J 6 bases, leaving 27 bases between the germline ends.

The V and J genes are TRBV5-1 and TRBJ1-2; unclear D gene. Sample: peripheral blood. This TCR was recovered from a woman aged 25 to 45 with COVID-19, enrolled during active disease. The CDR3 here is CASMETTNSPINDGYTF. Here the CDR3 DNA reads TGCGCCAGCATGGAGACCACCAATAGCCCAATCAACGATGGCTACACCTTC.